This TCR beta chain was recovered during a study of T cell repertoires in cytomegalovirus infection. Across the study: Well-studied HLA-B-restricted epitopes and recently identified HLA-C-restricted epitopes of CMV were both used in the study. Matching HLA type and CMV infection were both indicated by public TCR beta signatures.

Trimming cost V 5 bases and J 14 bases, with 18 bases left between them. From germline, CDR1 is MNHEY and CDR2 SMNVEV (reference sequence). This CDR3 region has 12 residues. MiXCR was run by TCRdb on the reads, yielding one entry per CDR3 protein. The sample carries some 920,000 distinct CDR3 sequences, around 30% recorded once. Worth noting for this clonotype: The antigen is undetermined.

The J gene is TRBJ2-5, the V gene TRBV27, with TRBD2 as a possible D gene (5 bases). The TCR comes from a human donor in good health (CMV status not recorded). Some clones in this sample may be carry-over from other donors' samples. Sequencing used cultured CD8+ T cells from PBMCs, obtained from culture after CMV antigen stimulation. CDR3 in amino acids: CASSPNRDPRYF. CDR3 nucleotides: TGTGCCAGCAGTCCAAACCGGGATCCCCGTTACTTC.